This T cell receptor beta chain was obtained from a study of blood T cell repertoires in COVID-19. Study context: Sites in the United States, Italy and Spain provided acute and convalescent COVID-19 samples. From T cells, B-cell-depleted T cells, or PBMCs came the material, which was cDNA or gDNA.

CDR1 MNHNS and CDR2 SASEGT come from the germline V gene. After removal of 1 base from V and 2 bases from J, the junction contained 10 bases not matched to a gene. The CDR3 runs 18 residues. As originally analysed: Estimates of nucleated cell counts were drawn from the amplification of reference gene primers. Repertoires were generated with immunoSEQ multiplex PCR, while TCRdb's copy carries only in-frame clones and drops some. V, J and clone size were drawn from that table, and D and trimming were deduced from the DNA. This repertoire shows about 74,000 clones, around 82% found once; its top ten account for approximately 7.3%.

The V call is TRBV6-1, the J call TRBJ1-5; 8 nucleotides align to TRBD1. This TCR was sampled from a human donor in a cohort sampled during active COVID-19. Sequenced material: peripheral blood. The CDR3 coding sequence is TGTGCCAGCAGTGAAGGTCAGGGGGCGCGATTCGGCAATCAGCCCCAGCATTTT. Protein sequence: CASSEGQGARFGNQPQHF.